Shown below are 30 T cell receptor beta chains from a single sample sequenced in a study of T cell repertoires in cytomegalovirus infection. From the reads, TCRdb called clonotypes with MiXCR, one entry per CDR3 protein. The sample has some 920,000 distinct CDR3 sequences; roughly 30% are singletons. No antigen has been assigned to these receptors. Sequences were derived from cultured CD8+ T cells from PBMCs, sampled from culture after CMV antigen stimulation. The receptor source for this set is a human donor in good health (CMV status not recorded). Some clones in this sample may be carry-over from other donors' samples.

The chain links TRBV11-1 to TRBJ2-4, with D perhaps TRBD1 or TRBD2 (7 bases each). V was pared by 0 bases and J by 8 bases, with 17 bases between. The CDR3 length is 16 residues. Germline V gives CDR1 SGHAT, CDR2 FQDESV (reference sequence). The CDR3 sequence: CASSLARGRGRDIQYF. Written as DNA, the CDR3 is TGTGCCAGCAGCTTAGCGCGAGGCAGGGGGAGGGACATTCAGTACTTC.

This clonotype turned up a few times. The gene calls are TRBV15 and TRBJ2-3; D is ambiguous. The CDR3 has 17 residues. CDR1 and CDR2 from the germline V gene are LNHNV and YYDKDF (reference sequence). V lost 0 bases and J 0 bases, leaving 13 bases between the germline ends. The CDR3 coding sequence is TGTGCCACCAGCAGAGATCTGACCCACGCGAGCACAGATACGCAGTATTTT. This sequence encodes CATSRDLTHASTDTQYF. Full variable domain (missing parts from reference TRBV15 and TRBJ2-3): DAMVIQNPRYQVTQFGKPVTLSCSQTLNHNVMYWYQQKSSQAPKLLFHYYDKDFNNEADTPDNFQSRRPNTSFCFLDIRSPGLGDTAMYLCATSRDLTHASTDTQYFGPGTRLTVL.

The chain has TRBV10-1 and TRBJ1-1; D is unclear. Germline values: CDR1 WNHNN, CDR2 SYGVQD (reference sequence). The CDR3 totals 14 residues. V was clipped by 5 bases and J by 4 bases, with 14 bases between them. The CDR3: CASSRGGVSTEAFF. The CDR3 bases are TGCGCCAGCAGTCGCGGCGGGGTAAGCACTGAAGCTTTCTTT.

In its sample, this clonotype was seen many times. The V call is TRBV12-3 or TRBV12-4, the J call TRBJ2-2; 7 nucleotides align to TRBD1. The junction had 12 bases not matched to a gene; V was cut back by 6 bases and J by 5 bases. The CDR3 has 16 amino acids. This CDR3 reads CASSPGQTWRTGELFF. The CDR3 DNA is TGTGCCAGCAGCCCGGGACAGACCTGGAGGACCGGGGAGCTGTTTTTT.

Only one count was recorded for this clonotype. This chain connects TRBV5-4 to TRBJ1-6, with D hard to call. V lost 4 bases to trimming and J lost 5 bases, with 13 bases between them. The germline V gene has CDR1 SGHNT and CDR2 YYREEE (reference sequence). CDR3 length equals 15 residues. CDR3: CASSPVRADNSPLHF. For the CDR3, the DNA is TGTGCCAGCAGCCCCGTTAGGGCGGATAATTCACCCCTCCACTTT.

The chain carries TRBV7-8 and TRBJ2-1; D remains ambiguous. Germline V gene sequence: CDR1 SGHVS, CDR2 FQNEAQ. The length of the CDR3 is 14 residues. The V gene lost 5 bases and the J gene lost 2 bases, with 10 bases spanning the gap. CDR3 in DNA: TGTGCCAGCAGCCCCCCGGTAGCCTACAATGAGCAGTTCTTC. Its protein product is CASSPPVAYNEQFF.

In this sample, this clonotype turned up a few times. J is TRBJ2-5 and V is TRBV7-4; the D call may be TRBD1 or TRBD2 (7 bases each). The CDR3 loop spans 14 amino acids. V lost 5 bases to trimming and J lost 9 bases, with 19 bases between them. Looked up from germline, CDR1 is SGHVT and CDR2 is SQSDAQ. Here the CDR3 reads CASSQGGKRLPQYF. DNA for the CDR3: TGTGCCAGCAGCCAGGGGGGGAAACGACTCCCCCAGTACTTC.

The J gene is TRBJ2-1, the V gene TRBV6-2 or TRBV6-3; tentative D call: TRBD1 (6 bases). Trimming left V 7 bases short and J 9 bases short, with 16 bases between. The CDR3 extends over 13 amino acids. CDR1 MNHEY and CDR2 SVGEGT come from the germline V gene. The CDR3 bases are TGTGCCAGCACTCCTCCCAGGGGTGGTGAGCAGTTCTTC. This sequence encodes CASTPPRGGEQFF.

The rearrangement joins TRBV11-3 to TRBJ1-1; D gene uncertain. Germline V lookup: CDR1 SGHNT, CDR2 YENEEA. The CDR3 has 15 amino acids. The V gene lost 2 bases and the J gene lost 1 base, with 11 bases spanning the gap. DNA of the CDR3: TGTGCCAGCAGCTTAATCACAGACACGAACACTGAAGCTTTCTTT. Protein sequence: CASSLITDTNTEAFF.

This clonotype was detected a few times. The chain has TRBV4-1 and TRBJ1-2; D gene unclear. Germline loops: CDR1 MGHRA, CDR2 YSYEKL. This CDR3 contains 15 residues. V shed 0 bases and J shed 0 bases, with 8 bases lying between them. The CDR3 loop is CASSQERPTNYGYTF. In DNA, the CDR3 is TGCGCCAGCAGCCAAGAAAGGCCCACTAACTATGGCTACACCTTC.

In this sample, this clonotype turned up a few times. The rearrangement uses TRBV6-5 and TRBJ2-2; 10 nucleotides match TRBD1. Germline V lookup: CDR1 MNHEY, CDR2 SVGAGI. This CDR3 contains 15 residues. V lost 4 bases, J lost 4 bases, and 3 bases stayed unmatched. The CDR3 DNA reads as TGTGCCAGCAGTTGGGACAGGGGACGCACCGGGGAGCTGTTTTTT. Translation gives CASSWDRGRTGELFF.

A few counts support this clonotype. The J gene is TRBJ1-4, the V gene TRBV7-9; D uncertain. The CDR3 is made up of 13 amino acids. Trimming took 0 bases from V and 6 from J, leaving 5 bases between them. Germline CDR1 is SEHNR and CDR2 is FQNEAQ (reference sequence). The chain's CDR3 is CASSLAGYEKLFF. Here the CDR3 DNA reads TGTGCCAGCAGCTTAGCGGGGTATGAAAAACTGTTTTTT.

Worth noting for this clonotype: Compared with germline, one end of the junction differs, possibly owing to a read error. The V gene is TRBV15, the J gene TRBJ2-3; 8 bases fit TRBD2. This CDR3 is 16 amino acids long. Germline loops: CDR1 LNHNV, CDR2 YYDKDF (reference sequence). This CDR3 reads CVTSRESSGGTDTQYF. The CDR3 bases are TGTGTCACCAGCAGAGAATCCAGCGGGGGAACAGATACGCAGTATTTT.

This clonotype was recorded a few times. This chain joins TRBV5-5 and TRBJ2-7; D may be TRBD2 (6 bases). Germline V lookup: CDR1 SGHKS, CDR2 YYEKEE (reference sequence). The CDR3 spans 15 residues. V was cut by 4 bases and J by 4 bases, with 18 bases left in between. For the CDR3, the DNA is TGTGCCAGCAGCGACGGGGTGCGGGGACTTTACGAGCAGTACTTC. This gives the protein CASSDGVRGLYEQYF.

This clonotype showed up just a few times. This CDR3 reads CASSLNQVWGTGELFF. CDR3 in DNA: TGTGCCAGCAGCCTCAATCAGGTCTGGGGCACCGGGGAGCTGTTTTTT. The chain carries TRBV7-9 and TRBJ2-2; D is ambiguous. Per the germline V gene, CDR1 is SEHNR and CDR2 is FQNEAQ (reference sequence). V dropped 5 bases and J dropped 4 bases, with 17 bases sitting between them. This CDR3 comprises 16 residues.

This clonotype was counted a few times. The chain joins TRBV6-6 to TRBJ1-2; 10 bases fit TRBD1. Germline V gene sequence: CDR1 MNHNY, CDR2 SVGAGI (reference sequence). Trimming at V came to 2 bases and at J to 7 bases, leaving 4 bases not matched to a gene. This CDR3 contains 14 residues. This CDR3 is CASSYHGTGVGYTF. CDR3 nucleotide sequence: TGTGCCAGCAGTTACCACGGGACAGGGGTTGGCTACACCTTC.

In this sample, this clonotype turned up a few times. V is TRBV11-2 and J is TRBJ1-2; 7 positions agree with TRBD1. Trimming at V came to 7 bases and at J to 9 bases, leaving 8 bases not matched to a gene. CDR3 length: 12 amino acids. Germline CDR1 SGHAT, CDR2 FQNNGV. CDR3 loop: CASNQGDRSYTF. CDR3 nucleotides: TGTGCCAGCAACCAAGGGGACAGAAGCTACACCTTC.

The CDR3 spells CASSSKNLDTQYF. The CDR3 nucleotides read TGTGCCAGCAGCTCAAAAAACTTAGATACGCAGTATTTT. The gene calls are TRBV7-9 and TRBJ2-3; D not certain. V was trimmed by 4 bases and J by 5 bases, leaving 10 bases between them. From germline, CDR1 is SEHNR and CDR2 FQNEAQ (reference sequence). This CDR3 comprises 13 residues. Full variable domain (rest looked up from reference TRBV7-9 and TRBJ2-3): DTGVSQNPRHKITKRGQNVTFRCDPISEHNRLYWYRQTLGQGPEFLTYFQNEAQLEKSRLLSDRFSAERPKGSFSTLEIQRTEQGDSAMYLCASSSKNLDTQYFGPGTRLTVL.

The table lists this clonotype with a count of one. The chain carries TRBV4-3 and TRBJ1-5; tentatively, D is TRBD1 (6 bases). V lost 0 bases and J 5 bases, leaving 8 bases between the germline ends. Germline V CDR1 and CDR2: LGHNA, YSLEER. CDR3 size: 14 residues. This CDR3 is CASSQERGYQPQHF. CDR3 sequence (DNA): TGCGCCAGCAGCCAAGAGAGGGGGTATCAGCCCCAGCATTTT.

In the case of this clonotype: This could be a read error, since a much larger clone is one nucleotide away. V and J are TRBV7-8 and TRBJ2-7; a weak D match, TRBD1 (5 bases). CDR3 size: 14 residues. Germline CDR1 SGHVS, CDR2 FQNEAQ. The CDR3 coding sequence is TGTGCCAGCAGCTTATCCGGGCAGGGCTACGAGCAGTGCGTC. It encodes CASSLSGQGYEQCV.

J is TRBJ2-1 and V is TRBV19; D gene uncertain. This CDR3 spans 13 amino acids. Germline CDR1 LNHDA, CDR2 SQIVND (reference sequence). Trimming stripped 6 bases from V and 0 bases from J, with 6 bases between. CDR3 in DNA: TGTGCCAGTAGGACCAGCTCCTACAATGAGCAGTTCTTC. As protein: CASRTSSYNEQFF.

This clonotype was seen more than once but under ten times. The V call is TRBV6-2 or TRBV6-3, the J call TRBJ1-5; possible D gene TRBD1, 5 bases. V dropped 5 bases and J dropped 0 bases, with 23 bases sitting between them. Germline CDR1 MNHEY, CDR2 SVGEGT. The CDR3 contains 19 residues. Here the CDR3 reads CASSTPRDQVTPSNQPQHF. The CDR3 DNA reads as TGTGCCAGCAGTACCCCGAGGGACCAAGTTACCCCTAGCAATCAGCCCCAGCATTTT.

This clonotype has a count of ten or more. This chain joins TRBV7-9 and TRBJ2-2; 8 bases fit TRBD1. J lost 6 bases, V lost 5 bases, and 8 bases had no gene match. CDR3 length equals 15 residues. The germline gives CDR1 SEHNR, CDR2 FQNEAQ (reference sequence). The CDR3: CASSAAQGAAGELFF. As DNA, the CDR3 is TGTGCCAGCAGCGCAGCTCAGGGGGCAGCCGGGGAGCTGTTTTTT. Filled out from reference TRBV7-9 and TRBJ2-2, the complete variable domain reads DTGVSQNPRHKITKRGQNVTFRCDPISEHNRLYWYRQTLGQGPEFLTYFQNEAQLEKSRLLSDRFSAERPKGSFSTLEIQRTEQGDSAMYLCASSAAQGAAGELFFGEGSRLTVL.

V usage is TRBV24-1 and J usage is TRBJ2-1; possibly TRBD1 or TRBD2 for D (5 bases each). This CDR3 is built from 14 residues. Germline values: CDR1 KGHDR, CDR2 SFDVKD. Between the trimmed V and J ends, which lost 3 bases and 4 bases, there was a span of 9 bases. The CDR3 loop is CATSDRDGYNEQFF. DNA of the CDR3: TGTGCCACCAGTGATCGGGACGGTTACAATGAGCAGTTCTTC.

This clonotype was seen a few times. This chain joins TRBV7-9 and TRBJ1-1; D is possibly TRBD1 (5 bases). This CDR3 contains 14 residues. With 1 base removed from V and 5 bases from J, the gap between germline ends came to 11 bases. Germline V lookup: CDR1 SEHNR, CDR2 FQNEAQ (reference sequence). CDR3 region: CASSLGTSGTEAFF. The CDR3 DNA is TGTGCCAGCAGCTTAGGGACATCGGGGACTGAAGCTTTCTTT.

The rearrangement uses TRBV10-3 and TRBJ2-5; weak D call: TRBD2 (6 bases). This CDR3 contains 14 residues. Trimming took off 7 bases at V and 2 bases at J, with 14 bases between the two ends. CDR1 is ENHRY, CDR2 SYGVKD, per germline. In DNA form, the CDR3 reads TGTGCCATCAAAGAGGGTCGGGGGCAAGAGACCCAGTACTTC. Amino acids: CAIKEGRGQETQYF.

The chain couples TRBV6-2 or TRBV6-3 to TRBJ2-1; a possible D gene is TRBD1 (5 bases). CDR1 MNHEY and CDR2 SVGEGT come from the germline V gene. The length of the CDR3 is 13 residues. V lost 7 bases and J 5 bases, leaving 12 bases between the germline ends. For the CDR3, the DNA is TGTGCCAGCACCTTCGACAGCGACAATGAGCAGTTCTTC. It specifies CASTFDSDNEQFF.

This clonotype was seen only a few times. This chain connects TRBV6-6 to TRBJ2-1; D is perhaps TRBD2 (5 bases). V shed 0 bases and J shed 4 bases, with 16 bases lying between them. The germline gives CDR1 MNHNY, CDR2 SVGAGI (reference sequence). The CDR3 sequence is 17 residues long. The CDR3, as DNA: TGTGCCAGCAGTTACTCGAATAAGGGAGAGGGATACAATGAGCAGTTCTTC. This translates into CASSYSNKGEGYNEQFF.

DNA for the CDR3: TGTGCCAGCAGCTTAGGGTCAGGGGGCTTCAATCAGCCCCAGCATTTT. Translating it yields CASSLGSGGFNQPQHF. The rearrangement joins TRBV7-8 to TRBJ1-5; 8 bases agree with TRBD1. CDR1 SGHVS and CDR2 FQNEAQ come from the germline V gene. The CDR3 is 16 amino acids. V dropped 1 base and J dropped 3; count of bases not matched to a gene: 5.

CDR3 in amino acids: CSVSPGSGDGYTF. The CDR3 DNA reads TGCAGCGTAAGCCCAGGGTCGGGTGATGGCTACACCTTC. The J gene is TRBJ1-2, the V gene TRBV29-1; D is perhaps TRBD1 (5 bases). Trimming left V 6 bases short and J 6 bases short, with 17 bases between. From germline, CDR1 is SQVTM and CDR2 ANQGSEA. The CDR3 is made up of 13 amino acids.